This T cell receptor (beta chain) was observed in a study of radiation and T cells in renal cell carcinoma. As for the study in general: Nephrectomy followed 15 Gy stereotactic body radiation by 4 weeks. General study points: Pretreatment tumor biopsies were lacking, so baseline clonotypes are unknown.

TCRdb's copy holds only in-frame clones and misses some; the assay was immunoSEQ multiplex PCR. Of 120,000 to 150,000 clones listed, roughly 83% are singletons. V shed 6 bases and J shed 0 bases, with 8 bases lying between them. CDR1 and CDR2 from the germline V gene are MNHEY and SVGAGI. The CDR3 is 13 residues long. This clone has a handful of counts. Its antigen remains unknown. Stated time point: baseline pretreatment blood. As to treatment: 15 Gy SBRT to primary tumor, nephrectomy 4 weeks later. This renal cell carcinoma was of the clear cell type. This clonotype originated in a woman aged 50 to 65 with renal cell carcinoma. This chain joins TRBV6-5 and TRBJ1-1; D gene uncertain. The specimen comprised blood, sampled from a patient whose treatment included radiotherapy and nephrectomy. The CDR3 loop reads CASSRGLNTEAFF. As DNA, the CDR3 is TGTGCCAGCAGCCGGGGATTGAACACTGAAGCTTTCTTT.